This TCR beta chain derives from a study of identical twins. Overall study results and limits: Surplus twin overlap in beta out-of-frame sequences was less pronounced. Zero-insertion results could be subject to partial confounding by invariant MAIT and iNKT cells.

All donors were healthy, and all were Caucasian. Many counts were recorded for this clonotype. Its antigen is undetermined. TCRdb passed the 5' RACE reads through MiXCR, listing each CDR3 protein once. The sample lists about 240,000 distinct CDR3 sequences, 7.5% occurring once. These sequences were also reported in another study, on yellow fever vaccine responses in identical twins.

The receptor comes from a woman aged 18 to 35 in good health. Sequenced material: CD8+ T cells sorted from blood.

CDR3 sequence reads: CASTYGITSTDTQYF. CDR3 in DNA: TGCGCCAGCACGTACGGAATCACTAGCACAGATACGCAGTATTTT. V and J are TRBV5-1 and TRBJ2-3, with D uncertain. In germline, CDR1 is SGHRS, CDR2 YFSETQ. This CDR3 has 15 residues. The V gene lost 6 bases and the J gene lost 0 bases, with 14 bases spanning the gap.